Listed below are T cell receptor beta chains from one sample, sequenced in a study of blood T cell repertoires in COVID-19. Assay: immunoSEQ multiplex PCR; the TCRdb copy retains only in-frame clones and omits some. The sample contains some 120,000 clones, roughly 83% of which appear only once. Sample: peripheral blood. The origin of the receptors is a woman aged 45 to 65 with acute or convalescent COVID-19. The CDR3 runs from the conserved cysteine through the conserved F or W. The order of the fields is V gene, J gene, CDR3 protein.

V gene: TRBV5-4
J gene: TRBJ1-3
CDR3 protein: CASSLDRVAGNTIYF

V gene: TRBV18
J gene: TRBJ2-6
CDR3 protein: CASSLGTGTTGANVLTF

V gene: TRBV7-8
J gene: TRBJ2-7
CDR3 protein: CASSLEPIGAGGASYEQYF

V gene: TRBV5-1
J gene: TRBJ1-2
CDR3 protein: CASSLGDKNYGYTF

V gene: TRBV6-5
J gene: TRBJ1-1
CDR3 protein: CASADYLIPEAFF

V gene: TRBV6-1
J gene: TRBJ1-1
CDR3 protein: CASSEPGANTEAFF

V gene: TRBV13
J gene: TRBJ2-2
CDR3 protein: CASSLGAGGTGELFF

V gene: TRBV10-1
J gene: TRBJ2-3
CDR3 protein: CASSEALSSSTDTQYF

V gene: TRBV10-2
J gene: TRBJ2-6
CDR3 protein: CASRTGGSGANVLTF

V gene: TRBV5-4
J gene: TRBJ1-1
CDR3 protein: CASSPGLQGAFDTEAFF

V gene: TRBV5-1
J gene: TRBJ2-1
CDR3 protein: CASSLGQYNEQFF

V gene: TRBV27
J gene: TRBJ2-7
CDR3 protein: CASSIGPGSYEQYF